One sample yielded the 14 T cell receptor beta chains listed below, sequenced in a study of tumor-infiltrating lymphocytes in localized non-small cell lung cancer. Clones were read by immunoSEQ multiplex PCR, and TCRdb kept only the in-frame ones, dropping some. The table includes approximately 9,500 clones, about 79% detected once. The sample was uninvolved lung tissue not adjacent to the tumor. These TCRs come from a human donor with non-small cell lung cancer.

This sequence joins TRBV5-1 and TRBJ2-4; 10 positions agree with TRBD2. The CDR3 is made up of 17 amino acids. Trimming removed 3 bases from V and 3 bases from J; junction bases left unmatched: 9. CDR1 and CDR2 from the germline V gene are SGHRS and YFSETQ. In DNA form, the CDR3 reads TGCGCCAGCAGCTCTAGCGGGAGTCGGGGTGGCAAAAACATTCAGTACTTC. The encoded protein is CASSSSGSRGGKNIQYF.

CDR3 loop: CASSPGTGGFHEQYF. The CDR3 DNA reads TGTGCCAGTAGTCCCGGGACAGGGGGCTTCCACGAGCAGTACTTC. The rearrangement joins TRBV19 to TRBJ2-7; 12 nucleotides line up with TRBD1. CDR1 and CDR2 (germline): LNHDA, SQIVND (reference sequence). Germline trimming cut 5 bases from V and 5 bases from J; bases unmatched to any gene: 7. This CDR3 is built from 15 residues.

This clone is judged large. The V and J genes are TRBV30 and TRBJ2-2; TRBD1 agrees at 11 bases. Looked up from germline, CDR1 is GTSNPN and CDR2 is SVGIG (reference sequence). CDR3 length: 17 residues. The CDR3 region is CASTRTGGLSNTGELFF. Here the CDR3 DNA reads TGTGCTTCCACCCGGACAGGGGGCTTGTCGAACACCGGGGAGCTGTTTTTT.

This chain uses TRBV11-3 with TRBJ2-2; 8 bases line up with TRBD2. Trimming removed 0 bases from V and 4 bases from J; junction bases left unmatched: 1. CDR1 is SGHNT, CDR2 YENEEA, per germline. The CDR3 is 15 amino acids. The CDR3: CASSLDGRATGELFF. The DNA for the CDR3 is TGTGCCAGCAGCTTAGACGGGAGGGCCACCGGGGAGCTGTTTTTT.

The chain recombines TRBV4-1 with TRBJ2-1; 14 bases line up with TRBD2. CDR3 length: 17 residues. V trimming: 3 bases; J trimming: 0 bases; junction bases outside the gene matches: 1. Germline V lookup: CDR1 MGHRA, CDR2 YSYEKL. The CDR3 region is CASSQGTSGSSYNEQFF. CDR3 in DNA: TGCGCCAGCAGCCAGGGGACTAGCGGGAGCTCCTACAATGAGCAGTTCTTC.

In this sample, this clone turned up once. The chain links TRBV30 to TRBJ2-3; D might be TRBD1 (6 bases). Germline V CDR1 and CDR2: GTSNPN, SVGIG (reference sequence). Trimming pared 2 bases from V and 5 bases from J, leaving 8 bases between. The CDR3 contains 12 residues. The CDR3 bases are TGTGCCTGGAGTCAACAGGGAGATACGCAGTATTTT. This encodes CAWSQQGDTQYF. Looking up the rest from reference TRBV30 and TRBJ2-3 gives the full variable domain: SQTIHQWPATLVQPVGSPLSLECTVEGTSNPNLYWYRQAAGRGLQLLFYSVGIGQISSEVPQNLSASRPQDRQFILSSKKLLLSDSGFYLCAWSQQGDTQYFGPGTRLTVL.

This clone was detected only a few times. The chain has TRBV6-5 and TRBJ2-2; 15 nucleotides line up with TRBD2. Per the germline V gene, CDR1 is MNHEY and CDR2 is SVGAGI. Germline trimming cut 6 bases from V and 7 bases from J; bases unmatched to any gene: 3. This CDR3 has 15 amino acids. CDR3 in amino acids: CASRGTSGGIGELFF. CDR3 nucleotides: TGTGCCAGCAGAGGGACTAGCGGGGGGATCGGGGAGCTGTTTTTT.

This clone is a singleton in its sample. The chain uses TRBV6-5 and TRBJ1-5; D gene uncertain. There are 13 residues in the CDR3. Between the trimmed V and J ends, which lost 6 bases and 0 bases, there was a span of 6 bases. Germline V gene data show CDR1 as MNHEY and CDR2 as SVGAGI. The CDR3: CASRRYSNQPQHF. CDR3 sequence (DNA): TGTGCCAGCAGACGGTATAGCAATCAGCCCCAGCATTTT.

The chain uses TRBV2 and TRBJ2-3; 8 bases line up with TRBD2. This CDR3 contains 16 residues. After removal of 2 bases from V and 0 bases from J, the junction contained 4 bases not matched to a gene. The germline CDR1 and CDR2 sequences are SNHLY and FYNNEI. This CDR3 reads CASSEQLAGSTDTQYF. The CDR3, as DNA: TGTGCCAGCAGTGAACAGCTAGCGGGTAGCACAGATACGCAGTATTTT.

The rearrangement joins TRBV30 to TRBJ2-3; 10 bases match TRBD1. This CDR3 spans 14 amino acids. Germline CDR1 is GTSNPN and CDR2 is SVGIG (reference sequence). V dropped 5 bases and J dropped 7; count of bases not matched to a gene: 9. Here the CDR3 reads CAWVDRGSPNTQYF. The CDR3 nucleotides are TGTGCCTGGGTGGACAGGGGGTCCCCTAATACGCAGTATTTT. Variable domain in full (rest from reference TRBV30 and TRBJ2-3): SQTIHQWPATLVQPVGSPLSLECTVEGTSNPNLYWYRQAAGRGLQLLFYSVGIGQISSEVPQNLSASRPQDRQFILSSKKLLLSDSGFYLCAWVDRGSPNTQYFGPGTRLTVL.

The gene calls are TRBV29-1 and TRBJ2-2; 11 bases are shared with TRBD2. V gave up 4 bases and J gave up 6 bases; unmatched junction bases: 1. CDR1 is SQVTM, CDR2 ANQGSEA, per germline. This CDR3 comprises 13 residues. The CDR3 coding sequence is TGCAGCGTTGTAGCGGGAGGGTCCGGGGAGCTGTTTTTT. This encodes CSVVAGGSGELFF.

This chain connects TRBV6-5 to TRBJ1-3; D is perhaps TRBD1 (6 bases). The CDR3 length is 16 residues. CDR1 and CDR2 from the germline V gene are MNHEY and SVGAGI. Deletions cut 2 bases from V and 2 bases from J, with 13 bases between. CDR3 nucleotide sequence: TGTGCCAGCAGTTACGATGGGGGCGCGACTGGAAACACCATATATTTT. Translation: CASSYDGGATGNTIYF.

The CDR3 DNA is TGTGCCAGCAGCCTCCGGCCCAGGGGCACAGATACGCAGTATTTT. Translation gives CASSLRPRGTDTQYF. The chain employs TRBV27 and TRBJ2-3, with D perhaps matching TRBD1 (5 bases). This CDR3 comprises 15 residues. Germline values: CDR1 MNHEY, CDR2 SMNVEV (reference sequence). V dropped 6 bases and J dropped 1 base, with 14 bases sitting between them.

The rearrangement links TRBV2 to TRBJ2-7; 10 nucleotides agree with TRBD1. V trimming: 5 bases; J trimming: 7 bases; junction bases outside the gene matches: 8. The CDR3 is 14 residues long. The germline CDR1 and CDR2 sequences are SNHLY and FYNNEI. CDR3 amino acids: CASSSRDRGVEQYF. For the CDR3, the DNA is TGTGCCAGCAGTTCCCGGGACAGGGGCGTAGAGCAGTACTTC.